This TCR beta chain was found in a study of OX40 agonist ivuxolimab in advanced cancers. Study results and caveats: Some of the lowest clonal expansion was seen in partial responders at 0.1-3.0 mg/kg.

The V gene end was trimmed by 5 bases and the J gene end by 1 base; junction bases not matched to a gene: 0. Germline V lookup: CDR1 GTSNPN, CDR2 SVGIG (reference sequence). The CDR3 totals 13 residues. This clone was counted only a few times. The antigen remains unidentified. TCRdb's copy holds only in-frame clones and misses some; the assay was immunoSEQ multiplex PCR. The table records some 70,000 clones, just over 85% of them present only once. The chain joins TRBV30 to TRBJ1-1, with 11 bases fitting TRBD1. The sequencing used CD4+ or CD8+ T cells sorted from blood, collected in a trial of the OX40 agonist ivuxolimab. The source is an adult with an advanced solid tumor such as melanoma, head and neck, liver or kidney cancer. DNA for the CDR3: TGTGCCTGGGGGACAGGGGGGAACACTGAAGCTTTCTTT. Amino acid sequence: CAWGTGGNTEAFF.